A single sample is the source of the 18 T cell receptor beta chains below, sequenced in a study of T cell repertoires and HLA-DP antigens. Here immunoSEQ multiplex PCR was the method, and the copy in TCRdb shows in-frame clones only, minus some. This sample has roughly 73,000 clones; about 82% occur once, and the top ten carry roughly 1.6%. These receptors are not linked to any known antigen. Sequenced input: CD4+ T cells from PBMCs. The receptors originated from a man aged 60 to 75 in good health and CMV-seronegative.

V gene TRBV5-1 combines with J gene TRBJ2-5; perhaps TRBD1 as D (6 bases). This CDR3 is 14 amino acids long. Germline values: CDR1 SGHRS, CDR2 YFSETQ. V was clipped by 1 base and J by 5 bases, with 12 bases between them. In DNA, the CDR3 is TGCGCCAGCAGCTTGCCAGGGGACGTGGAGACCCAGTACTTC. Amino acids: CASSLPGDVETQYF.

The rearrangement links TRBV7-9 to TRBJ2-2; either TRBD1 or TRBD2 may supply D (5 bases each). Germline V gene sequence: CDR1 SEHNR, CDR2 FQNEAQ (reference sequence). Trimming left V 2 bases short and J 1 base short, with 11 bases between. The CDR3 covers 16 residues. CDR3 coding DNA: TGTGCCAGCAGCTTATCGGGGCCGGGGAACACCGGGGAGCTGTTTTTT. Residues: CASSLSGPGNTGELFF.

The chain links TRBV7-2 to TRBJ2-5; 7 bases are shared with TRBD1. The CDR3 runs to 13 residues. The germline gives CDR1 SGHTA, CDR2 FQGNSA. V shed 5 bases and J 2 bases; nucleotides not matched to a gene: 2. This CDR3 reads CASSRGQQETQYF. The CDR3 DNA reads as TGTGCCAGCAGCCGGGGACAGCAAGAGACCCAGTACTTC.

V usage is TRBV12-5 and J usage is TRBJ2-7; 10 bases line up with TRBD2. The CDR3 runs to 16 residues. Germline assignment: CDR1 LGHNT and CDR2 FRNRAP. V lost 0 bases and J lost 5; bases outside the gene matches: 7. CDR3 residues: CASGLVRVAGGDEQYV. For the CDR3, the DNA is TGTGCTAGTGGTTTGGTACGGGTAGCGGGAGGCGACGAGCAGTACGTC.

This CDR3 reads CAWSILAGNNEQFF. The CDR3 nucleotides read TGTGCCTGGAGTATCCTAGCGGGGAACAATGAGCAGTTCTTC. This rearrangement joins TRBV30 to TRBJ2-1; TRBD2 matches 9 bases. The CDR3 contains 14 residues. Per germline, CDR1 GTSNPN and CDR2 SVGIG (reference sequence). Trimming cost V 2 bases and J 5 bases; bases outside gene matches: 4.

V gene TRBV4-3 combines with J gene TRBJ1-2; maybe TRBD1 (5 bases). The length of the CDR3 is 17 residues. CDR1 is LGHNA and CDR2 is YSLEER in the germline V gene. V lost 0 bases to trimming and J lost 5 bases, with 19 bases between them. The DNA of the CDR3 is TGCGCCAGCAGCCAAGATTCCGGGGCAGGAGGGGCTTATGGCTACACCTTC. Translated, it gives CASSQDSGAGGAYGYTF.

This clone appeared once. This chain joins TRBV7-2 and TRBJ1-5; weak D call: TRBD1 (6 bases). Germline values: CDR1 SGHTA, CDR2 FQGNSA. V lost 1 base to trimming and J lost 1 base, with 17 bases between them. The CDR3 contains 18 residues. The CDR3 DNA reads TGTGCCAGCAGCTTAGGGGGCCGGGGGGCAGGAAGCAATCAGCCCCAGCATTTT. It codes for CASSLGGRGAGSNQPQHF.

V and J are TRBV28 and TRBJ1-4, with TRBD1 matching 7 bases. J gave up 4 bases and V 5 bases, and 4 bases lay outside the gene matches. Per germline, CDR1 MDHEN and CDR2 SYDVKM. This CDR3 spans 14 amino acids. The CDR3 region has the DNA TGTGCCAGCAGTCGGACAGGCCGTAATGAAAAACTGTTTTTT. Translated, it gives CASSRTGRNEKLFF.

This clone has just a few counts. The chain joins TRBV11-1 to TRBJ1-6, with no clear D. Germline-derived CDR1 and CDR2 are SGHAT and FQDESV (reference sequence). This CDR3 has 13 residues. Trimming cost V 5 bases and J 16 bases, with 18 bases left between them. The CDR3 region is CASSPSAWASLHF. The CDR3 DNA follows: TGTGCCAGCAGCCCTTCGGCCTGGGCCTCACTCCACTTT.

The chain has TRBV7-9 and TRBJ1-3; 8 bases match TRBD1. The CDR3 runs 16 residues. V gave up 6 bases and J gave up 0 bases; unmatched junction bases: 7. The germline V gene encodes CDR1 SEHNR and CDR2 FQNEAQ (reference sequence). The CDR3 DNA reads TGTGCCAGCAGTTCCGACAGGGGAAGCTCTGGAAACACCATATATTTT. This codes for CASSSDRGSSGNTIYF.

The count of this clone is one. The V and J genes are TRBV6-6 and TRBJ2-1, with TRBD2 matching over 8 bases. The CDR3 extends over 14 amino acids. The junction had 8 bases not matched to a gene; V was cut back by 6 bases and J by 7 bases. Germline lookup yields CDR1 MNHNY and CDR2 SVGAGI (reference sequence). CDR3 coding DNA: TGTGCCAGCAGCTCGGGACTAGTTCATAATGAGCAGTTCTTC. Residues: CASSSGLVHNEQFF.

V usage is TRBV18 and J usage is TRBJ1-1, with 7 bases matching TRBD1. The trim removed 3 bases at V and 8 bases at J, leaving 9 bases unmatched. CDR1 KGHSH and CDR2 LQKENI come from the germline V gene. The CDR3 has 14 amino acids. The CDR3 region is CASSPDRLLIEAFF. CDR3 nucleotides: TGTGCCAGCTCACCGGACAGGTTATTAATAGAAGCTTTCTTT.

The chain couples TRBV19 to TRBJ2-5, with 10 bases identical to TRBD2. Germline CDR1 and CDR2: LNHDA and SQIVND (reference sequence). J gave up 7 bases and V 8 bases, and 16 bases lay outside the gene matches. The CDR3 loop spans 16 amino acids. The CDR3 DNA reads TGTGCCAGTCATTCGGGAGCGGGAGGGACCTTTGGGACCCAGTACTTC. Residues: CASHSGAGGTFGTQYF.

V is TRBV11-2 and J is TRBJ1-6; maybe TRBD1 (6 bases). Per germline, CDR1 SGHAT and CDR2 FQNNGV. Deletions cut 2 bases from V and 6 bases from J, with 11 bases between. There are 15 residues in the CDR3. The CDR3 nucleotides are TGTGCCAGCAGCTTAAAGGGGGACTTTAATTCACCCCTCCACTTT. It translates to CASSLKGDFNSPLHF.

CDR3 in DNA: TGTGCCAGCAGCGTAGTGGCAGGGAGTAATTCACCCCTCCACTTT. Translated, it gives CASSVVAGSNSPLHF. This chain uses TRBV9 with TRBJ1-6; TRBD1 is a possible D gene (5 bases). Per the germline V gene, CDR1 is SGDLS and CDR2 is YYNGEE. The CDR3 has 15 residues. The V end lost 0 bases, the J end lost 6 bases, and 10 bases lay between the germline ends.

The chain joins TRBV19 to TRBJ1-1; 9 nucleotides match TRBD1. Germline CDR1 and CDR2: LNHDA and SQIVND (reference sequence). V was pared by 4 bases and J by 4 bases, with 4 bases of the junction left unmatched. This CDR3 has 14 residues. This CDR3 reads CASSKTGGVTEAFF. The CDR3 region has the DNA TGTGCCAGTAGTAAGACAGGGGGGGTCACTGAAGCTTTCTTT.

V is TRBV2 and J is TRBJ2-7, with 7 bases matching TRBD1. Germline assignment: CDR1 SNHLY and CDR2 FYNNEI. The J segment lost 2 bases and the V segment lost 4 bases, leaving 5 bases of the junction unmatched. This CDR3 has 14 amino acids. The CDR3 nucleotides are TGTGCCAGCAGTGGACAGGGCGGTGCCTACGAGCAGTACTTC. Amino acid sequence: CASSGQGGAYEQYF. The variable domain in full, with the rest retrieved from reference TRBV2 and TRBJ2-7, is EPEVTQTPSHQVTQMGQEVILRCVPISNHLYFYWYRQILGQKVEFLVSFYNNEISEKSEIFDDQFSVERPDGSNFTLKIRSTKLEDSAMYFCASSGQGGAYEQYFGPGTRLTVT.

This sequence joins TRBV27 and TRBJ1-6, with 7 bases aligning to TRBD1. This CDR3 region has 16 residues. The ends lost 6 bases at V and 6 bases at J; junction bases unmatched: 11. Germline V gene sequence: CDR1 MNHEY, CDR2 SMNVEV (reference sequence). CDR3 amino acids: CASRGPKGAGNSPLHF. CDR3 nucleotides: TGTGCCAGCAGGGGTCCGAAGGGGGCGGGTAATTCACCCCTCCACTTT.